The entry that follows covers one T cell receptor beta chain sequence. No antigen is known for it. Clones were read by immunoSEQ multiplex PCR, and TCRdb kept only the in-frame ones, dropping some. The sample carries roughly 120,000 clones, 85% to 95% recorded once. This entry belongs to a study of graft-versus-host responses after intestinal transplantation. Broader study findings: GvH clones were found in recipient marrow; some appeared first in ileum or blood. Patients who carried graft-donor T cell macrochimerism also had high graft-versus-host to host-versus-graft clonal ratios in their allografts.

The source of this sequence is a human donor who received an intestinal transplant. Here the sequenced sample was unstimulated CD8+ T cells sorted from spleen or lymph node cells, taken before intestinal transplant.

CDR3 protein: CASSSLGGPADYEQYF. For the CDR3, the DNA is TGTGCCAGTAGTTCTTTAGGGGGACCGGCCGACTACGAGCAGTACTTC. This sequence joins TRBV19 and TRBJ2-7; weak D call: TRBD1 (6 bases). The CDR3 contains 16 residues. The germline CDR1 and CDR2 sequences are LNHDA and SQIVND (reference sequence). The germline V and J ends were trimmed by 5 bases and 3 bases, with 20 bases remaining between them.